The source of this T cell receptor beta chain is a study of identical twins. The germline V gene has CDR1 KGHSH and CDR2 LQKENI. V lost 5 bases and J lost 2, with 13 bases in between. The CDR3 is 15 amino acids. TCRdb re-called the 5' RACE reads through MiXCR, storing one row per CDR3 protein. The sample lists some 500,000 distinct CDR3 sequences, 14% occurring once. In its sample, this clonotype was seen a few times. This sample also belongs to another study, concerning yellow fever vaccine responses in identical twins. That work contributes: The authors reported partly convergent, partly personalized vaccine responses in identical twins.

This chain connects TRBV18 to TRBJ2-1, with D unclear. The origin of this receptor is a young woman in good health. The material sequenced was CD4+ T cells sorted from blood. Here the CDR3 DNA reads TGTGCCAGCTCATCGTTGACCGCTACCTACAATGAGCAGTTCTTC. This encodes CASSSLTATYNEQFF.